Here is one TCR beta chain with its context. An end of the junction differs from the germline gene, which may be a read error. The sample is drawn from a study of molecular identifiers for immune sequencing clone quantification. Bulk TCR libraries were made with methods that had been previously described and with listed TCR primers. TCRdb called the PCR reads again in MiXCR, with one record for every CDR3 protein. Of some 97,000 distinct CDR3 sequences listed, roughly a third were seen once; the top ten hold less than 5.5%. The TCR originated in a human donor in good health. Some libraries in this study had Jurkat cell RNA spiked in. Sequences were obtained from naive CD8+ T cells from blood, with Jurkat cell RNA spiked in. Described subset: FACS-sorted CD8+CD4-CCR7+CD45RA+ naive T cells.

CDR3 sequence: CASTTRQVFSYQPQHF. CDR3 nucleotides: TGTGCCAGCACTACGAGACAGGTGTTTAGCTATCAGCCCCAGCATTTT. The chain carries TRBV28 and TRBJ1-5; a possible D gene is TRBD1 (6 bases). This CDR3 has 16 residues. Per germline, CDR1 MDHEN and CDR2 SYDVKM. Variable domain in full (rest from reference TRBV28 and TRBJ1-5): DVKVTQSSRYLVKRTGEKVFLECVQDMDHENMFWYRQDPGLGLRLIYFSYDVKMKEKGDIPEGYSVSREKKERFSLILESASTNQTSMYLCASTTRQVFSYQPQHFGDGTRLSIL.